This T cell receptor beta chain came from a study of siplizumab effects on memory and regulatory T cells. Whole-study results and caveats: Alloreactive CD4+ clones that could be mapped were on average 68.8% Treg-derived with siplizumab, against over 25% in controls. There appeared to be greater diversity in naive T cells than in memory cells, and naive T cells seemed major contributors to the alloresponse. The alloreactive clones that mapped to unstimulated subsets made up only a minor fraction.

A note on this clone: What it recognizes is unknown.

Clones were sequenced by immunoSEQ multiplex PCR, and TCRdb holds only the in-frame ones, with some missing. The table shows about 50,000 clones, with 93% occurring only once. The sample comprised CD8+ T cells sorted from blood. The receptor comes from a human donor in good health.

The CDR3 sequence: CASSPEARVHEQYF. DNA of the CDR3: TGTGCCAGCAGCCCCGAAGCGAGGGTCCACGAGCAGTACTTC. The chain recombines TRBV9 with TRBJ2-7, with D maybe TRBD2 (5 bases). The CDR3 contains 14 residues. CDR1 SGDLS and CDR2 YYNGEE come from the germline V gene. V lost 4 bases, J lost 5 bases, and 16 bases lay in between.